The 16 T cell receptor beta chains reported below all come from one sample, sequenced in a study of CD8 T cells in ankylosing spondylitis. The antigens for these receptors are not known. TCRdb reprocessed the 5' RACE reads with MiXCR, giving one entry per CDR3 protein. The data contain 450,000 or so distinct CDR3 sequences, roughly a quarter of them singletons. Study results and caveats: About 8 highly homologous variants made up a TCR beta motif, and this motif appeared characteristic of ankylosing spondylitis blood.

The sample was blood, either unsorted or a sorted T cell fraction (not recorded which). Source of these receptors: a male donor with ankylosing spondylitis.

The V call is TRBV6-1, the J call TRBJ2-5, with D perhaps TRBD1 or TRBD2 (5 bases each). With 6 bases removed from V and 2 bases from J, the gap between germline ends came to 16 bases. The germline V gene encodes CDR1 MNHNS and CDR2 SASEGT. The CDR3 contains 15 residues. The CDR3 DNA sequence: TGTGCCAGCAGCAGCTTCGGGACGGAACAAGAGACCCAGTACTTC. Its translation: CASSSFGTEQETQYF.

This clonotype was observed a few times. V and J are TRBV20-1 and TRBJ1-1, with 8 bases identical to TRBD1. CDR1 DFQATT and CDR2 SNEGSKA come from the germline V gene (reference sequence). The CDR3 totals 16 residues. V trimming: 0 bases; J trimming: 0 bases; junction bases outside the gene matches: 6. The CDR3 DNA is TGCAGTGCTAGAGATAGGGGGACAGGCATGAACACTGAAGCTTTCTTT. Protein sequence: CSARDRGTGMNTEAFF.

This clonotype was counted between two and nine times. The chain is built from TRBV20-1 and TRBJ2-7, with D possibly TRBD1 on 6 matching bases. Germline V gene lookup returns CDR1 DFQATT and CDR2 SNEGSKA (reference sequence). This CDR3 has 13 amino acids. Deletions cut 6 bases from V and 3 bases from J, with 15 bases between. The CDR3 protein is CSATGTTIYEQYF. The DNA for the CDR3 is TGCAGTGCCACCGGGACAACTATCTACGAGCAGTACTTC.

V gene TRBV20-1 combines with J gene TRBJ2-5, with TRBD2 matching 7 bases. Trimming cost V 3 bases and J 1 base; bases outside gene matches: 8. This CDR3 region has 15 residues. Germline CDR1 DFQATT, CDR2 SNEGSKA (reference sequence). DNA for the CDR3: TGCAGTGCTAGTTTCGGACTAGGCTTCCAAGAGACCCAGTACTTC. Amino acid sequence: CSASFGLGFQETQYF.

V gene TRBV3-1 combines with J gene TRBJ2-7; maybe TRBD2 (5 bases). V was clipped by 3 bases and J by 5 bases, with 17 bases between them. Per the germline V gene, CDR1 is LGHDT and CDR2 is YNNKEL (reference sequence). This CDR3 comprises 15 residues. The CDR3 here is CASSQGSEGYDEQYF. The CDR3, as DNA: TGTGCCAGCAGCCAGGGGAGTGAAGGGTACGACGAGCAGTACTTC.

This chain connects TRBV29-1 to TRBJ2-7; perhaps D is TRBD1 or TRBD2 (5 bases each). Trimming removed 0 bases from V and 12 bases from J, with 9 bases in between. CDR1 is SQVTM and CDR2 is ANQGSEA in the germline V gene. This CDR3 spans 10 amino acids. This chain's CDR3 is CSVEDRGRYF. The CDR3, as DNA: TGCAGCGTTGAAGATCGGGGCAGGTACTTC.

This clonotype showed up just a few times. V gene TRBV7-9 combines with J gene TRBJ1-1, with D hard to call. Germline loops: CDR1 SEHNR, CDR2 FQNEAQ (reference sequence). The CDR3 covers 11 residues. With 7 bases removed from V and 7 bases from J, the gap between germline ends came to 10 bases. The CDR3 DNA sequence: TGTGCCAGCACCCAAAAAGGTGAAGCTTTCTTT. Residues: CASTQKGEAFF.

This clonotype has more than one count but fewer than ten. This chain links TRBV5-1 with TRBJ2-1; TRBD1 agrees at 9 bases. With V trimmed by 0 bases and J by 16 bases, 5 bases remained unmatched. This CDR3 contains 12 residues. The germline V gene has CDR1 SGHRS and CDR2 YFSETQ. This CDR3 reads CASSLGGTGNFF. CDR3 nucleotides: TGCGCCAGCAGCTTGGGTGGGACAGGGAATTTCTTC.

In this sample, this clonotype turned up many times. This chain links TRBV5-5 with TRBJ2-1, with TRBD2 identical over 13 bases. V shed 4 bases, J shed 4 bases, and the junction held 5 bases outside the gene matches. CDR3 size: 16 residues. Germline lookup yields CDR1 SGHKS and CDR2 YYEKEE (reference sequence). The DNA for the CDR3 is TGTGCCAGCAGCCCGCGACTAGCGGGAGGTTACAATGAGCAGTTCTTC. It specifies CASSPRLAGGYNEQFF. Combining the CDR3 with reference TRBV5-5 and TRBJ2-1 gives the whole variable domain DAGVTQSPTHLIKTRGQQVTLRCSPISGHKSVSWYQQVLGQGPQFIFQYYEKEERGRGNFPDRFSARQFPNYSSELNVNALLLGDSALYLCASSPRLAGGYNEQFFGPGTRLTVL.

This clonotype turned up a few times. CDR3 nucleotides: TGTGCCAGCACCCAGAGGGCGGGGAACACTGAAGCTTTCTTT. Its translation: CASTQRAGNTEAFF. The gene calls are TRBV27 and TRBJ1-1; no reliable D call. The CDR3 consists of 14 residues. In germline, CDR1 is MNHEY, CDR2 SMNVEV (reference sequence). Trimming shortened V by 7 bases and J by 1 base, and 13 bases separated the two germline ends.

V gene TRBV3-1 combines with J gene TRBJ2-6; tentative D call: TRBD2 (6 bases). The ends were cut back, 6 bases at V and 0 bases at J, with 21 bases in the middle. The CDR3 runs 19 residues. Germline lookup yields CDR1 LGHDT and CDR2 YNNKEL (reference sequence). Here the CDR3 reads CASSHRRETRSSGANVLTF. The CDR3 DNA reads as TGTGCCAGCAGTCATCGACGGGAGACGAGGAGCTCTGGGGCCAACGTCCTGACTTTC.

The chain couples TRBV5-1 to TRBJ1-4; 9 positions match TRBD1. V lost 4 bases and J lost 6; bases outside the gene matches: 4. The CDR3 is made up of 14 amino acids. The germline CDR1 and CDR2 sequences are SGHRS and YFSETQ. The CDR3 DNA follows: TGCGCCAGCAGCAATGACAGGGGGGATGAAAAACTGTTTTTT. It specifies CASSNDRGDEKLFF.

This clonotype was seen more than once but under ten times. The rearrangement joins TRBV6-2 or TRBV6-3 to TRBJ2-1; 9 nucleotides agree with TRBD2. The CDR3 has 20 amino acids. Unmatched junction bases numbered 15, after V lost 3 bases and J lost 0 bases. Germline values: CDR1 MNHEY, CDR2 SVGEGT. In nucleotides, the CDR3 is TGTGCCAGCAGTTATCCAGCGGGAGGCATCCAAATTCGCTCCTACAATGAGCAGTTCTTC. Translated, it gives CASSYPAGGIQIRSYNEQFF.

This clonotype has only one observation. V gene TRBV5-1 combines with J gene TRBJ1-6; 8 positions agree with TRBD1. V shed 4 bases and J 7 bases; nucleotides not matched to a gene: 7. Germline assignment: CDR1 SGHRS and CDR2 YFSETQ. This CDR3 region has 15 residues. The CDR3 DNA reads TGCGCCAGCAGCACCGGACAGGGAGGAAATTCACCCCTCCACTTT. Translating it yields CASSTGQGGNSPLHF.

The sample holds a few counts of this clonotype. The chain has TRBV3-1 and TRBJ2-1; 8 positions agree with TRBD2. The CDR3 contains 15 residues. The junction had 7 bases not matched to a gene; V was cut back by 2 bases and J by 7 bases. Germline V gene data show CDR1 as LGHDT and CDR2 as YNNKEL (reference sequence). The CDR3 DNA sequence: TGTGCCAGCAGCCAACAAGCGGGAGAGGGGAATGAGCAGTTCTTC. Translating it yields CASSQQAGEGNEQFF.

The V gene is TRBV2, the J gene TRBJ2-1; TRBD2 matches 12 bases. Germline CDR1 is SNHLY and CDR2 is FYNNEI. Unmatched junction bases numbered 4, after V lost 8 bases and J lost 5 bases. This CDR3 is built from 14 residues. DNA for the CDR3: TGTGCCAGCGGCCGGACTAGCGGGAACAATGAGCAGTTCTTC. This encodes CASGRTSGNNEQFF.